This record covers a single TCR beta chain. Its cognate antigen is unknown. The data belong to a study of cytotoxic CD8 clonotypes in ibrutinib-treated CLL. Germline CDR1 and CDR2: LNHDA and SQIVND (reference sequence). There are 18 residues in the CDR3. Trimming at V came to 5 bases and at J to 0 bases, leaving 10 bases not matched to a gene. Profiled with immunoSEQ multiplex PCR; TCRdb holds only in-frame clones, not every one. Of over 95,000 clones listed, about 50% are singletons. Study results and limitations: Baseline clonality, above age-matched healthy donor levels, tracked circulating CD8+ T-cell counts.

Material: PBMCs, obtained after 24 months of ibrutinib treatment. This sequence originates from a human donor with chronic lymphocytic leukemia. The rearrangement joins TRBV19 to TRBJ2-2; TRBD2 agrees at 9 bases. The chain's CDR3 is CASSPRASGASNTGELFF. For the CDR3, the DNA is TGTGCCAGTAGTCCCCGGGCTAGCGGGGCTTCGAACACCGGGGAGCTGTTTTTT.